The source of this T cell receptor beta chain is a study of cytomegalovirus exposure and HLA in healthy donors. Points from the study as a whole: In an earlier analysis, most TCR beta V segments were productive about 87% or about 30% of the time.

This CDR3 region has 13 residues. Germline V gives CDR1 LGHNA, CDR2 YSLEER. V was shortened by 3 bases and J by 8 bases, with 13 bases between the two germline ends. PCR amplification relied on 60 Vbeta primers (plus 13 Jbeta primers). The assay was immunoSEQ multiplex PCR, and TCRdb's table has in-frame clones only and misses some. The data show about 170,000 clones, with around three quarters seen just once and about 2.5% held by the top ten. Regarding this clone: Its antigen is unidentified.

The chain couples TRBV4-3 to TRBJ1-2; D not certain. The clonotype was recovered from a woman aged 50 to 60 in good health and CMV-seronegative. Sequencing input: PBMCs. The CDR3 loop reads CASSQTGSKGYTF. For the CDR3, the DNA is TGCGCCAGCAGCCAGACGGGATCCAAGGGCTACACCTTC.